This TCR beta chain was captured in a study of tumor-infiltrating lymphocytes in primary liver carcinoma (dated by TCRdb to about 2017). About the study as a whole: The five patients, three men and two women aged 30 to 69 years, had hepatocellular carcinoma (four) or combined HCC and intrahepatic cholangiocarcinoma (one). The five patients had tumors of stage T1-T3 N0M0, with maximum diameters ranging from roughly 4.2 to 10 cm. Each sample produced roughly 3.65 to 7.5 million productive TCRbeta reads, and read depth showed no significant difference between tissue types. For each liver tumor, the study sampled five regions along with adjacent normal tissue and blood, and applied TCRbeta repertoire sequencing, expression microarrays and whole-exome sequencing. A total of approximately 35 specimens from 5 patients, comprising about 25 tumor regions, 5 adjacent noncancerous liver tissues and 5 peripheral blood samples, were covered by TCRbeta repertoire sequencing. The approximately 25 tumor region samples were profiled with Agilent mRNA microarrays so that TCRbeta repertoire diversity could be related to the local molecular phenotype. Technical replicate repertoires showed high reproducibility, with mean shared-clone rates about 0.88 and correlation coefficients above 0.95. Results the study describes overall, beyond this receptor: Since the samples were bulk and unsorted, there was no way to compare CD4+ and CD8+ T cell repertoires. Only five or six patients were included in the study, and the authors note that the findings should be validated in a larger study. Compared with blood, tumors had a significantly larger share of the repertoire taken up by the top 250 clones (p = 0.039). Because only the TCR beta chain was sequenced and unpaired alpha chains were not captured, true repertoire diversity is likely underestimated. Just about 8-24% of top clones turned up in all five regions of a tumor, which suggests spatial heterogeneity among tumor-infiltrating T cells. Pairs of tumor regions showed greater repertoire overlap (mean 36%) than tumor-adjacent pairs (approximately 17%) or tumor-blood pairs (roughly 14%), which is consistent with antigen-driven expansion.

CDR1 and CDR2, per the germline V gene, are SGHAT and FQNNGV. The CDR3 holds 15 amino acids from the cysteine to the phenylalanine. The kept DNA is CDR3 alone, 45 bases in frame from the first base. With regard to this clonotype: No cognate antigen has been identified for it. One end of the junction varies from germline; a read error may be responsible.

TCRbeta-specific cDNA was reverse-transcribed from about 500 ng total RNA using a constant-region primer and ProtoScript II reverse transcriptase. Construction of the TCRbeta libraries relied on three nested rounds of multiplex PCR, following a slightly modified ARM-PCR procedure. Each of the first two PCR rounds ran for around 9 cycles and used multiplex TRBV1-TRBV30 forward primers together with a Cbeta reverse primer. Sample barcodes and Illumina adapters were added in a final 25-cycle PCR using Deep VentR polymerase. Amplicons of 200-500 bp were gel-purified with a QIAquick gel extraction kit before sequencing. TCRbeta amplicons were sequenced on an Illumina HiSeq 2500 with 250-bp paired-end reads. Per the original workflow: Trimmomatic v0.33 was used to quality-trim the reads, and FLASH v1.2.11 was used to merge paired reads so that full CDR3 sequences could be recovered. V, D and J germline segments were assigned to the rearranged TCRbeta sequences by MiGEC v1.2.1b. Clonotype statistics and Shannon-Wiener diversity indices were calculated with VDJtools v1.0.0. To reduce sampling bias, subsequent analyses other than the diversity analysis used only the 250 most abundant clonotypes in each sample. TCRdb took the public reads, trimmed them with fastp at Q25, ran MiXCR for clone calling and kept in-frame beta chains. Rows merge per CDR3 protein into single entries with the most common DNA and genes. TCRdb, not the original authors, processed these V and J calls. The sample includes around 81,000 distinct CDR3 sequences, with 65% to 75% observed a single time. The top ten hold around 13% of the sample.

Total RNA and DNA were co-extracted from 20-30 mg of bulk tissue with the AllPrep DNA/RNA mini kit, without cell sorting. Between November 2015 and early 2016, about 5 patients in China with histopathologically diagnosed primary liver carcinoma had their tumors surgically resected. At the time of sampling, the patients were treatment-naive and had chronic HBV infection. Five spatially separated regions were sampled from each tumor: the superior, inferior, left-lateral and right-lateral poles, plus the tumor centre. Histological examination found more than 80% viable tumor cells in every tumor sample. Fresh tumor and adjacent tissue pieces were bisected; one half was stored in RNAlater at -80°C, the other sent for histology.

The rearrangement combines TRBV11-2 with TRBJ1-6; the D gene is perhaps TRBD1, on 5 matching bases. Specimen: liver tumor tissue from sampling region 4. Per the publication, the cell subset or site label means: tumor region T4, right-lateral pole. This TCR came from a woman aged 60 to 75 with primary liver carcinoma and hepatitis B virus infection. The CDR3 sequence is CTSSLETGGYPPLHF. Read as DNA, the sequence is TGTACCAGCAGCTTAGAAACAGGAGGCTATCCACCCCTCCACTTT.